This T cell receptor beta chain is drawn from a study of radiation and T cells in renal cell carcinoma. Study in general: Nephrectomy followed 15 Gy stereotactic body radiation by 4 weeks.

Study results and caveats: From baseline, blood top tumor clonotypes peaked at 2 weeks post-radiation. Baseline intratumoral clonotype presence is unknown without pretreatment biopsies.

Profiled with immunoSEQ multiplex PCR; TCRdb holds only in-frame clones, not every one. The data hold tens of thousands of clones, with more than 60% observed a single time. Trimming removed 7 bases at V and 0 bases at J, with 10 bases between. CDR1 is SGHDT, CDR2 YYEEEE, per germline. The CDR3 consists of 13 residues. As to this clone: The antigen is unknown.

The time point is: baseline pretreatment blood. Described treatment: 15 Gy SBRT to primary tumor, nephrectomy 4 weeks later. The tumor was a clear cell renal cell carcinoma. This rearrangement joins TRBV5-6 to TRBJ1-2; a possible D gene is TRBD1 (5 bases). Sequenced material: blood, taken from a patient whose treatment included radiotherapy and nephrectomy. This receptor was identified in a man aged 60-69 years with renal cell carcinoma. For the CDR3, the DNA is TGTGCCAGCCTACGGACAACTAACTATGGCTACACCTTC. Translated, it gives CASLRTTNYGYTF.